These T cell receptor beta chains were read from a single sample in a study of control samples from healthy donors and cancer patients. Data came from immunoSEQ multiplex PCR; TCRdb stores just in-frame clones and leaves some out. The profile shows tens of thousands of clones, roughly 93% of them singletons. The sequencing input was blood. The origin of the receptors is a woman in her thirties in good health. Each CDR3 is given with its conserved first and last residue. Each record gives: J gene, V gene, D gene, clone size, CDR3 DNA, CDR3 protein. A D gene is named only where the DNA matches it firmly. For some rows the clone size is stated as once, few or many, or as a class when expanded; others skip it.

j_call: TRBJ2-3; v_call: TRBV6-5; d_call: TRBD1; clone_size: NA; cdr3_nt: TGTGCCAGCAGTCCGGGACAGTTTTCCACAGATACGCAGTATTTT; cdr3_aa: CASSPGQFSTDTQYF
j_call: TRBJ1-1; v_call: TRBV5-1; d_call: TRBD1; clone_size: NA; cdr3_nt: TGCGCCAGCAGCATATCCGGGACAGGGGAGACTGAAGCTTTCTTT; cdr3_aa: CASSISGTGETEAFF
j_call: TRBJ2-2; v_call: TRBV9; d_call: NA; clone_size: NA; cdr3_nt: TGTGCCAGCAGCGACAAACAGGGCGGGGAGCTGTTTTTT; cdr3_aa: CASSDKQGGELFF
j_call: TRBJ1-5; v_call: TRBV2; d_call: TRBD1; clone_size: NA; cdr3_nt: TGTGCCAGCAGAAGGAGACAGGGAGGAGGGCATCAGCCCCAGCATTTT; cdr3_aa: CASRRRQGGGHQPQHF
j_call: TRBJ1-5; v_call: TRBV19; d_call: NA; clone_size: NA; cdr3_nt: TGTGCCAGTAGTGCCCTCCGGGGGATGGGGAAAGGCAATCAGCCCCAGCATTTT; cdr3_aa: CASSALRGMGKGNQPQHF
j_call: TRBJ1-1; v_call: TRBV25-1; d_call: NA; clone_size: NA; cdr3_nt: TGTGCCAGCGCAACATGGACCGCGGACACTGAAGCTTTCTTT; cdr3_aa: CASATWTADTEAFF
j_call: TRBJ2-5; v_call: TRBV5-4; d_call: TRBD2; clone_size: once; cdr3_nt: TGTGCCAGCAGCCCAGGGACTAGCGGGTACCAAGAGACCCAGTACTTC; cdr3_aa: CASSPGTSGYQETQYF
j_call: TRBJ1-2; v_call: TRBV15; d_call: NA; clone_size: NA; cdr3_nt: TGTGCCACCAGCAGAGATCGGGGCTCGGGAGGGAATGGCTACACCTTC; cdr3_aa: CATSRDRGSGGNGYTF
j_call: TRBJ1-6; v_call: TRBV27; d_call: NA; clone_size: NA; cdr3_nt: TGTGCCAGCAGTGCGAGTCGGACAGCCAATTCACCCCTCCACTTT; cdr3_aa: CASSASRTANSPLHF
j_call: TRBJ1-3; v_call: TRBV27; d_call: NA; clone_size: NA; cdr3_nt: TGTGCCAGCAGTCGACAGGTTAATGGAAACACCATATATTTT; cdr3_aa: CASSRQVNGNTIYF
j_call: TRBJ1-1; v_call: TRBV29-1; d_call: NA; clone_size: NA; cdr3_nt: TGCAGCGTTGGAACAGATCTAATGAACACTGAAGCTTTCTTT; cdr3_aa: CSVGTDLMNTEAFF
j_call: TRBJ2-1; v_call: TRBV5-1; d_call: TRBD2; clone_size: once; cdr3_nt: TGCGCCAGCAGCTTGCCTAGCGGGGGGGCCTACGGGGAGCAGTTCTTC; cdr3_aa: CASSLPSGGAYGEQFF
j_call: TRBJ1-1; v_call: TRBV5-4; d_call: NA; clone_size: once; cdr3_nt: TGTGCCAGCAGCTTCGGGGGCAGGACGGACACTGAAGCTTTCTTT; cdr3_aa: CASSFGGRTDTEAFF
j_call: TRBJ1-4; v_call: TRBV19; d_call: NA; clone_size: NA; cdr3_nt: TGTGCCAGTAGTACTACCGGGACTGGGAATGAAAAACTGTTTTTT; cdr3_aa: CASSTTGTGNEKLFF
j_call: TRBJ2-7; v_call: TRBV12-3/TRBV12-4; d_call: NA; clone_size: once; cdr3_nt: TGTGCCAGCAGAGGGAGTTCCTACGAGCAGTACTTC; cdr3_aa: CASRGSSYEQYF
j_call: TRBJ1-5; v_call: TRBV15; d_call: NA; clone_size: NA; cdr3_nt: TGTGCCACCAGCAGGTCGAGCAATCAGCCCCAGCATTTT; cdr3_aa: CATSRSSNQPQHF
j_call: TRBJ2-7; v_call: TRBV28; d_call: TRBD1; clone_size: NA; cdr3_nt: TGTGCCACCCTGGGGGACAGCTCCTACGAGCAGTACTTC; cdr3_aa: CATLGDSSYEQYF
j_call: TRBJ2-2; v_call: TRBV7-7; d_call: NA; clone_size: NA; cdr3_nt: TGTGCTAGCAGCTTAACCGGGGGGCCGTCCGGGGAGCTGTTTTTT; cdr3_aa: CASSLTGGPSGELFF
j_call: TRBJ2-1; v_call: TRBV24-1; d_call: TRBD2; clone_size: few; cdr3_nt: TGTGCCACCAAGACTAGCGGGGGAAATGAGCAGTTCTTC; cdr3_aa: CATKTSGGNEQFF
j_call: TRBJ2-1; v_call: TRBV11-2; d_call: TRBD2; clone_size: NA; cdr3_nt: TGTGCCAGCAGCTTAGCGGTCGGGGGGGCCACTCAGCAGTTCTTC; cdr3_aa: CASSLAVGGATQQFF
j_call: TRBJ2-3; v_call: TRBV4-2; d_call: NA; clone_size: NA; cdr3_nt: TGTGCCAGCAGCCAAAGTGTCGCGGAAGCCTCAGATACGCAGTATTTT; cdr3_aa: CASSQSVAEASDTQYF
j_call: TRBJ2-7; v_call: TRBV12-3/TRBV12-4; d_call: TRBD2; clone_size: NA; cdr3_nt: TGTGCCAGCAGTTTGGGGGGGACCTACGAGCAGTACTTC; cdr3_aa: CASSLGGTYEQYF
j_call: TRBJ1-1; v_call: TRBV28; d_call: TRBD1; clone_size: once; cdr3_nt: TGTGCCAGCAAAGTTACGGGGGCAGGGGGGAATACTGAAGCTTTCTTT; cdr3_aa: CASKVTGAGGNTEAFF
j_call: TRBJ1-5; v_call: TRBV27; d_call: TRBD1; clone_size: few; cdr3_nt: TGTGCCAGCAGCTACCGACAGGGACAGCCCCAGCATTTT; cdr3_aa: CASSYRQGQPQHF
j_call: TRBJ2-5; v_call: TRBV5-1; d_call: NA; clone_size: NA; cdr3_nt: TGCGCCAGCAGCTTGATCGGCAGAAAAGAGACCCAGTACTTC; cdr3_aa: CASSLIGRKETQYF
j_call: TRBJ2-1; v_call: TRBV7-9; d_call: TRBD2; clone_size: NA; cdr3_nt: TGTGCCAGCAGCTTAGTCGGGGGGGTGTCCTACAATGAGCAGTTCTTC; cdr3_aa: CASSLVGGVSYNEQFF
j_call: TRBJ2-1; v_call: TRBV28; d_call: TRBD2; clone_size: NA; cdr3_nt: TGTGCCAGCAGTCTAGCGGGGGGGAAGTTCTTC; cdr3_aa: CASSLAGGKFF
j_call: TRBJ2-5; v_call: TRBV19; d_call: TRBD2; clone_size: NA; cdr3_nt: TGTGCCAGTTTGGAGCGGGGGCGATTAGGAGAGACCCAGTACTTC; cdr3_aa: CASLERGRLGETQYF
j_call: TRBJ1-4; v_call: TRBV13; d_call: TRBD1; clone_size: NA; cdr3_nt: TGTGCCAGCTCCTTGGGACAGCAGCAAGTGGCTAATGAAAAACTGTTTTTT; cdr3_aa: CASSLGQQQVANEKLFF
j_call: TRBJ1-1; v_call: TRBV9; d_call: NA; clone_size: NA; cdr3_nt: TGTGCCAGCAGCGTAGGCAGTGCGATGAACACTGAAGCTTTCTTT; cdr3_aa: CASSVGSAMNTEAFF
j_call: TRBJ1-2; v_call: TRBV2; d_call: TRBD1; clone_size: NA; cdr3_nt: TGTGCCAGCAGTCTACTCGGGACAGCTAACTATGGCTACACCTTC; cdr3_aa: CASSLLGTANYGYTF
j_call: TRBJ1-2; v_call: TRBV6-5; d_call: TRBD1; clone_size: NA; cdr3_nt: TGTGCCAGCAGTTCGGGACAGAACTATGGCTACACCTTC; cdr3_aa: CASSSGQNYGYTF
j_call: TRBJ2-3; v_call: TRBV3-1/TRBV3-2; d_call: NA; clone_size: NA; cdr3_nt: TGTGCCAGCAGCCAAGGGATAGGCACAGATACGCAGTATTTT; cdr3_aa: CASSQGIGTDTQYF
j_call: TRBJ1-1; v_call: TRBV3-1/TRBV3-2; d_call: NA; clone_size: NA; cdr3_nt: TGTGCCAGCAGCCCCCGGGACACCATGCAAAACACTGAAGCTTTCTTT; cdr3_aa: CASSPRDTMQNTEAFF
j_call: TRBJ2-1; v_call: TRBV6-1; d_call: TRBD1; clone_size: NA; cdr3_nt: TGTGCCAGCAGTGAGGTCGGGGACAGGGAACTCAATGAGCAGTTCTTC; cdr3_aa: CASSEVGDRELNEQFF
j_call: TRBJ1-5; v_call: TRBV2; d_call: TRBD1; clone_size: NA; cdr3_nt: TGTGCCAGCAGTGGACAGGGGAATCAGCCCCAGCATTTT; cdr3_aa: CASSGQGNQPQHF
j_call: TRBJ2-1; v_call: TRBV5-1; d_call: NA; clone_size: NA; cdr3_nt: TGCGCCAGCAGCTTTCGGGCGACCGGGGCCTATGAGCAGTTCTTC; cdr3_aa: CASSFRATGAYEQFF
j_call: TRBJ2-5; v_call: TRBV5-4; d_call: NA; clone_size: NA; cdr3_nt: TGTGCCAGCAGCGTGCTGCCCGGCGAGACCCAGTACTTC; cdr3_aa: CASSVLPGETQYF
j_call: TRBJ2-3; v_call: TRBV9; d_call: NA; clone_size: NA; cdr3_nt: TGTGCCAGCAGCGTAGAAGGGGACCGAAGCACAGATACGCAGTATTTT; cdr3_aa: CASSVEGDRSTDTQYF
j_call: TRBJ1-1; v_call: TRBV4-1; d_call: NA; clone_size: NA; cdr3_nt: TGCGCCAGCAGCCAATTGGCACAGGGACAGAACACTGAAGCTTTCTTT; cdr3_aa: CASSQLAQGQNTEAFF
j_call: TRBJ1-1; v_call: TRBV29-1; d_call: NA; clone_size: NA; cdr3_nt: TGCAGCGGGTTCCAGAACACTGAAGCTTTCTTT; cdr3_aa: CSGFQNTEAFF
j_call: TRBJ1-1; v_call: TRBV20-1; d_call: NA; clone_size: once; cdr3_nt: TGCAGTGCTAGTAGTCAGGGCACTGAAGCTTTCTTT; cdr3_aa: CSASSQGTEAFF
j_call: TRBJ2-5; v_call: TRBV5-1; d_call: TRBD2; clone_size: NA; cdr3_nt: TGCGCCAGCAGCCAAGGGACTAACCAAGAGACCCAGTACTTC; cdr3_aa: CASSQGTNQETQYF
j_call: TRBJ2-1; v_call: TRBV3-1/TRBV3-2; d_call: NA; clone_size: NA; cdr3_nt: TGTGCCAGCAGCCAGGGGGAATCGTTCTACAATGAGCAGTTCTTC; cdr3_aa: CASSQGESFYNEQFF
j_call: TRBJ1-5; v_call: TRBV3-1/TRBV3-2; d_call: NA; clone_size: NA; cdr3_nt: TGTGCCAGCAGCCAAAGTCTGTGGCTGCCCCAGCATTTT; cdr3_aa: CASSQSLWLPQHF
j_call: TRBJ1-6; v_call: TRBV28; d_call: NA; clone_size: NA; cdr3_nt: TGTGCCAGCAGTTCCGGACACTCCTATAATTCACCCCTCCACTTT; cdr3_aa: CASSSGHSYNSPLHF
j_call: TRBJ1-6; v_call: TRBV19; d_call: NA; clone_size: once; cdr3_nt: TGTGCCAGTAGTATAGATCCAACGGGCCAGTATTCACCCCTCCACTTT; cdr3_aa: CASSIDPTGQYSPLHF
j_call: TRBJ2-7; v_call: TRBV5-1; d_call: NA; clone_size: NA; cdr3_nt: TGCGCCAGCAGCTTAGTCGAGAACTACGAGCAGTACTTC; cdr3_aa: CASSLVENYEQYF
j_call: TRBJ2-1; v_call: TRBV9; d_call: TRBD2; clone_size: NA; cdr3_nt: TGTGCCAGCAGCGTAGTTGGTAGCGGGGGGCCTTCCTCCAATGAGCAGTTCTTC; cdr3_aa: CASSVVGSGGPSSNEQFF
j_call: TRBJ1-1; v_call: TRBV3-1/TRBV3-2; d_call: NA; clone_size: NA; cdr3_nt: TGTGCCAGCAGGCCAGGGACGCCGGCCACTGAAGCTTTCTTT; cdr3_aa: CASRPGTPATEAFF
j_call: TRBJ2-5; v_call: TRBV4-1; d_call: NA; clone_size: NA; cdr3_nt: TGCGCCAGCAGCCCCTTTGGACAGCAAGAGACCCAGTACTTC; cdr3_aa: CASSPFGQQETQYF
j_call: TRBJ1-1; v_call: TRBV28; d_call: NA; clone_size: NA; cdr3_nt: TGTGCCACCCTAAAAAGGCCAGTGGGGAACACTGAAGCTTTCTTT; cdr3_aa: CATLKRPVGNTEAFF
j_call: TRBJ2-7; v_call: TRBV28; d_call: NA; clone_size: NA; cdr3_nt: TGTGCCAGCGGAGGGACCTACGAGCAGTACTTC; cdr3_aa: CASGGTYEQYF
j_call: TRBJ2-2; v_call: TRBV28; d_call: TRBD2; clone_size: NA; cdr3_nt: TGTGCCAGCGGGGCGACTAGCGGGGGGGCCGGGGAGCTGTTTTTT; cdr3_aa: CASGATSGGAGELFF
j_call: TRBJ2-7; v_call: TRBV7-8; d_call: NA; clone_size: NA; cdr3_nt: TGTGCCAGCGGCCTGACGGGGGGCCGTTACGAGCAGTACTTC; cdr3_aa: CASGLTGGRYEQYF
j_call: TRBJ2-5; v_call: TRBV5-1; d_call: TRBD2; clone_size: NA; cdr3_nt: TGCGCCAGCAGCTCGGAGGGTAGCGGGGCGGAGACCCAGTACTTC; cdr3_aa: CASSSEGSGAETQYF
j_call: TRBJ2-5; v_call: TRBV3-1/TRBV3-2; d_call: NA; clone_size: NA; cdr3_nt: TGTGCCAGCAGTCCCTACGGAGGGAGGGAGACCCAGTACTTC; cdr3_aa: CASSPYGGRETQYF
j_call: TRBJ1-4; v_call: TRBV5-1; d_call: TRBD1; clone_size: NA; cdr3_nt: TGCGCCAGCAGGAAGGGACAGGGCCCGGCAAGGGATGAAAAACTGTTTTTT; cdr3_aa: CASRKGQGPARDEKLFF